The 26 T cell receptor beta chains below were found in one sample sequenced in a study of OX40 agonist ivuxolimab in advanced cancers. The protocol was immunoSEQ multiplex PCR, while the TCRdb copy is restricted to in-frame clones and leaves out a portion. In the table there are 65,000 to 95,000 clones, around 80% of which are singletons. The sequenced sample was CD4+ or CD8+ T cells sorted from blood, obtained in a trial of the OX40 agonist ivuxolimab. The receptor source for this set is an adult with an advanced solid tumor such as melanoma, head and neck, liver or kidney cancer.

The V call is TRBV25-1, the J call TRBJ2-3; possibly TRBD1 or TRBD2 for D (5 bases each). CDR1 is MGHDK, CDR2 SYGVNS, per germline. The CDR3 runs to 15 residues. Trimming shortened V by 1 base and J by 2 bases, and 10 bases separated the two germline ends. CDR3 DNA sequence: TGTGCCAGCAGTGAATCCCAGGGACCCACAGATACGCAGTATTTT. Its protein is CASSESQGPTDTQYF.

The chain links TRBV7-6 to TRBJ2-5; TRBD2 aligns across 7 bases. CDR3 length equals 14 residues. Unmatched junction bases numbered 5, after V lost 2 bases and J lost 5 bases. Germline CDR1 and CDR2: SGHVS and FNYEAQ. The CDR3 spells CASSLTDGGETQYF. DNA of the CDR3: TGTGCCAGCAGCTTAACGGACGGGGGGGAGACCCAGTACTTC.

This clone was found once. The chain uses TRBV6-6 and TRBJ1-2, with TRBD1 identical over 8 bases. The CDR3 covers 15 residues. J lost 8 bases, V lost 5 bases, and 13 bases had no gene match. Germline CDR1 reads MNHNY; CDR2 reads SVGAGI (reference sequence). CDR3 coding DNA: TGTGCCAGCAGTACGCAAGCGGGACAGGTGGGAGGCTACACCTTC. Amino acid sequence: CASSTQAGQVGGYTF.

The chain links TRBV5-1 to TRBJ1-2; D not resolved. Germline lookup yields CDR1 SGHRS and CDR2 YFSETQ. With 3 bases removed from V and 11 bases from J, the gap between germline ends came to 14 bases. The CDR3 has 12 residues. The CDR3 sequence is CASSSTLEGYTF. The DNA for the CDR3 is TGCGCCAGCAGCTCAACCTTAGAGGGTTACACCTTC.

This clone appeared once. CDR3 in amino acids: CASSPGQHYGYTF. In DNA, the CDR3 is TGTGCCAGCAGCCCGGGACAGCACTATGGCTACACCTTC. The chain carries TRBV28 and TRBJ1-2, with TRBD1 identical over 7 bases. The CDR3 runs to 13 residues. With V trimmed by 6 bases and J by 3 bases, 4 bases remained unmatched. CDR1 is MDHEN, CDR2 SYDVKM, per germline.

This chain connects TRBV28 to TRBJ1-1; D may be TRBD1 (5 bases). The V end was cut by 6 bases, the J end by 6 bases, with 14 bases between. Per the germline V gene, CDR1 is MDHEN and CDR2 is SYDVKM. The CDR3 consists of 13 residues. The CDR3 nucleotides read TGTGCCAGCAGGAGCGGACATTTGGCTGAAGCTTTCTTT. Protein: CASRSGHLAEAFF.

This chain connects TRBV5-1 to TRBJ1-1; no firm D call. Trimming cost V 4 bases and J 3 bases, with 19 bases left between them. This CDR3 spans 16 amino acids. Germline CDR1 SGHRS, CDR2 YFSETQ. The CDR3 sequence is CASSPGTRLGYTEAFF. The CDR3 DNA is TGCGCCAGCAGCCCCGGAACTCGACTCGGGTACACTGAAGCTTTCTTT.

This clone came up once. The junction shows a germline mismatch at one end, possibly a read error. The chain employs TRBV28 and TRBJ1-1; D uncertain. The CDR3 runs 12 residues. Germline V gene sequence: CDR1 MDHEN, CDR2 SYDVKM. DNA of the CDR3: TGTGCCAGCAGTCAAACCGGGCCTGACGCTTTCTTT. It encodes CASSQTGPDAFF.

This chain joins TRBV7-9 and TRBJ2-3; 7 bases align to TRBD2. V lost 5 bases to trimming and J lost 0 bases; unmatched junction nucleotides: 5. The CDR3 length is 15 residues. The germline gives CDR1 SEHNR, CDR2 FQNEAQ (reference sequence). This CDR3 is CASSPSGKSTDTQYF. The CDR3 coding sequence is TGTGCCAGCAGCCCGAGCGGGAAGAGCACAGATACGCAGTATTTT.

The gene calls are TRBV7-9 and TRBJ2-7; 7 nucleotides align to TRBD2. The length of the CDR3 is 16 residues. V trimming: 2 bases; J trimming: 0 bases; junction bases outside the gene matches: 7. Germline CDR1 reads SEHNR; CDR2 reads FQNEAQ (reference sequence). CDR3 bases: TGTGCCAGCAGCTTATTCCCGGGGAGGGGCTCCTACGAGCAGTACTTC. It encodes CASSLFPGRGSYEQYF.

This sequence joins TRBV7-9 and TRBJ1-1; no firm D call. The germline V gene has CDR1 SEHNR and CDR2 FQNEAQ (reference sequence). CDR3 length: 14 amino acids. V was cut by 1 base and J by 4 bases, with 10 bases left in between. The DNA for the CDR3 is TGTGCCAGCAGCTTAGGGCCCGGCGCCACTGAAGCTTTCTTT. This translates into CASSLGPGATEAFF.

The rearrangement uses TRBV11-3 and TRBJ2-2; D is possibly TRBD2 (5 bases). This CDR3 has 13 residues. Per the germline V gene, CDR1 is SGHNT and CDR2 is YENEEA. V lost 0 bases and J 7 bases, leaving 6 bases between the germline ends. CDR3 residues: CASSLDRGGELFF. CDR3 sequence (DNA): TGTGCCAGCAGCTTAGATCGGGGCGGGGAGCTGTTTTTT.

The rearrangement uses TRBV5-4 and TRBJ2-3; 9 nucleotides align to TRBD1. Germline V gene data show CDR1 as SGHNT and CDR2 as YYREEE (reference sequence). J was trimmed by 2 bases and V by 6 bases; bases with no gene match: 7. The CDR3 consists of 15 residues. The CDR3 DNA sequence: TGTGCCAGCACCTCGGGACAGGGCATCACAGATACGCAGTATTTT. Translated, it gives CASTSGQGITDTQYF.

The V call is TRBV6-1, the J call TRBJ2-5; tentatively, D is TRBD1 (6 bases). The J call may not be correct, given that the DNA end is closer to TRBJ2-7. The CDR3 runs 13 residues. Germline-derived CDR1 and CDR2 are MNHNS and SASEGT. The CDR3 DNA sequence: TGTGCCAGCCAACTTGGGGGCCACTACGAGCAGTACTTC. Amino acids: CASQLGGHYEQYF.

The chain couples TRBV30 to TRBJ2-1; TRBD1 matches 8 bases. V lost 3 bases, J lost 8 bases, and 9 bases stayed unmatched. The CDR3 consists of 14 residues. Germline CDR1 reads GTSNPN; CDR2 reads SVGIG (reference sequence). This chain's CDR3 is CAWSGTGQGHEQFF. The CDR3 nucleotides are TGTGCCTGGAGCGGGACAGGACAGGGACATGAGCAGTTCTTC.

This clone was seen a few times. CDR3 protein: CASSNRNEKLFF. The CDR3 DNA reads TGTGCCAGCAGTAACAGAAATGAAAAACTGTTTTTT. This sequence joins TRBV6-5 and TRBJ1-4; D uncertain. Trimming pared 5 bases from V and 5 bases from J, leaving 6 bases between. Germline-derived CDR1 and CDR2 are MNHEY and SVGAGI. This CDR3 has 12 amino acids.

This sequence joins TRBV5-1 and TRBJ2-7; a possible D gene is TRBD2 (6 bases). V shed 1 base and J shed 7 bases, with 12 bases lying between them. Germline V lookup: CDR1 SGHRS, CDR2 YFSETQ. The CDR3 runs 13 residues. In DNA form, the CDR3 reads TGCGCCAGCAGCTTGTGGGCTAGCGAAGAGCAGTACTTC. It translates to CASSLWASEEQYF.

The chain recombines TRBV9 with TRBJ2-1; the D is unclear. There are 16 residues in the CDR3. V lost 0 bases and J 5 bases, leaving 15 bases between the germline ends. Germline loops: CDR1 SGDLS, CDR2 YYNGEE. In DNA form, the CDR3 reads TGTGCCAGCAGCGTAGCTACGTCTTTGGGGAACAATGAGCAGTTCTTC. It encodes CASSVATSLGNNEQFF.

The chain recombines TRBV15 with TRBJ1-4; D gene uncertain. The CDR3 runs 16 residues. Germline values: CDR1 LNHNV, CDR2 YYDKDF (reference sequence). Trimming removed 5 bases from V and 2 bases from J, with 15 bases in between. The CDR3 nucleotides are TGTGCCACCAGCCCCTTGGGTAGGGTGACTAATGAAAAACTGTTTTTT. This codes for CATSPLGRVTNEKLFF. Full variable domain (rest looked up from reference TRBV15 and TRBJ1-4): DAMVIQNPRYQVTQFGKPVTLSCSQTLNHNVMYWYQQKSSQAPKLLFHYYDKDFNNEADTPDNFQSRRPNTSFCFLDIRSPGLGDTAMYLCATSPLGRVTNEKLFFGSGTQLSVL.

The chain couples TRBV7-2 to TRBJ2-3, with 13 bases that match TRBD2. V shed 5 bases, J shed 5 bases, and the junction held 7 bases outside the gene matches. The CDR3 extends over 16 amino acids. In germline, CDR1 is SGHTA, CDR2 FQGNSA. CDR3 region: CASSPWTSGSLDTQYF. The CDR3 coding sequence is TGTGCCAGCAGCCCCTGGACTAGCGGGAGTCTAGATACGCAGTATTTT.

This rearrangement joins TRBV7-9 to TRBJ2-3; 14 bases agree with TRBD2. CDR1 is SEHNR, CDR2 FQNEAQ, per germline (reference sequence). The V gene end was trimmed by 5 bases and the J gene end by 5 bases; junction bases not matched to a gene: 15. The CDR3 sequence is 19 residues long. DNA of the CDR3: TGTGCCAGCAGCCCCAGACTAGCGGGGGGGCCAAGGTATATAGATACGCAGTATTTT. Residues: CASSPRLAGGPRYIDTQYF.

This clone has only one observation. CDR3 region: CASSFRLTETQYF. In nucleotides, the CDR3 is TGTGCCAGCAGCTTCAGACTAACGGAGACCCAGTACTTC. The V and J genes are TRBV5-6 and TRBJ2-5, with D possibly being TRBD2 (5 bases). The V end lost 2 bases, the J end lost 5 bases, and 10 bases lay between the germline ends. CDR1 SGHDT and CDR2 YYEEEE come from the germline V gene. This CDR3 region has 13 residues.

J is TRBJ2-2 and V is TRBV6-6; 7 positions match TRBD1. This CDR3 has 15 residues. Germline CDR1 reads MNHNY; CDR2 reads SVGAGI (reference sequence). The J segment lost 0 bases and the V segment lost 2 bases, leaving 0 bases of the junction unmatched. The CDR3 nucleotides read TGTGCCAGCAGTTACGGGACAGCGAACACCGGGGAGCTGTTTTTT. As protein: CASSYGTANTGELFF.

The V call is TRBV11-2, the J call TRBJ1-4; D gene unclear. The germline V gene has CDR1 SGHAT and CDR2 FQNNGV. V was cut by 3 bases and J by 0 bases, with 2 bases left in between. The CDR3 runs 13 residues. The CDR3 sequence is CASSFSTNEKLFF. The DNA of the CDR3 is TGTGCCAGCAGCTTCTCAACTAATGAAAAACTGTTTTTT.

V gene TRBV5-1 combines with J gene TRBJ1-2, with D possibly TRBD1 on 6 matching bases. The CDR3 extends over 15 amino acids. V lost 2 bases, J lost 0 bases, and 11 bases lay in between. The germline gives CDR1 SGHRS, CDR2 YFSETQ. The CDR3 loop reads CASSLHRVANYGYTF. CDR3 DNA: TGCGCCAGCAGCTTACACAGGGTTGCTAACTATGGCTACACCTTC. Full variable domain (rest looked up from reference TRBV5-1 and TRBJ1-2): KAGVTQTPRYLIKTRGQQVTLSCSPISGHRSVSWYQQTPGQGLQFLFEYFSETQRNKGNFPGRFSGRQFSNSRSEMNVSTLELGDSALYLCASSLHRVANYGYTFGSGTRLTVV.

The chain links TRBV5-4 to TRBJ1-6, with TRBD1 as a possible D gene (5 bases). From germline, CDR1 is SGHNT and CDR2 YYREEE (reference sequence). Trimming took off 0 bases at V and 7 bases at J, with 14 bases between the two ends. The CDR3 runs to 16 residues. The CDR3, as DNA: TGTGCCAGCAGCTTGGCCGGGGGTGGGCTGAATTCACCCCTCCACTTT. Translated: CASSLAGGGLNSPLHF.